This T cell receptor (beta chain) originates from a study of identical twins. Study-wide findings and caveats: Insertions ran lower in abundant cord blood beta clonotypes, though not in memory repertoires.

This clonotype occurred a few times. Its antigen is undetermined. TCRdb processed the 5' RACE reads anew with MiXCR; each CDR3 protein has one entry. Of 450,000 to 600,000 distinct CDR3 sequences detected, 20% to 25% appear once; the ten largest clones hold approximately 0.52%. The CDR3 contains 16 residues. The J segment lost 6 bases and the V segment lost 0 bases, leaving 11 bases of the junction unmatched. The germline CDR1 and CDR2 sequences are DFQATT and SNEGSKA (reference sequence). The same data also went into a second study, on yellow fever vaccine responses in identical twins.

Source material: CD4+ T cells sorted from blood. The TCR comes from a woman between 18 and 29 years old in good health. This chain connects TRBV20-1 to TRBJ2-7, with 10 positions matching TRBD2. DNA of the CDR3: TGCAGTGCTAGAGACCGACGGACTAGCGGCGGGTCCGAGCAGTACTTC. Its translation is CSARDRRTSGGSEQYF.